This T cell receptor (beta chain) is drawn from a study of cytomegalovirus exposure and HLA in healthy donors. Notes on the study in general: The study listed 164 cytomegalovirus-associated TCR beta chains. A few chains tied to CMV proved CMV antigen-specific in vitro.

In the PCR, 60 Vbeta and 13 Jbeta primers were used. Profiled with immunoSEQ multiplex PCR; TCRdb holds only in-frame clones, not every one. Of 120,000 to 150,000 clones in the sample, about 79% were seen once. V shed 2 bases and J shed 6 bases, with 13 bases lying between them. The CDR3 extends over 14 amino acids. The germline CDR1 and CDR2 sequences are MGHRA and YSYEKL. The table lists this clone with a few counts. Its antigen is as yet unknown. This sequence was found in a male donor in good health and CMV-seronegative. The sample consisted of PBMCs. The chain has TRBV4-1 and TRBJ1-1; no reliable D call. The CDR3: CASSQPAERSEAFF. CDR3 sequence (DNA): TGCGCCAGCAGCCAACCCGCTGAGAGGTCTGAAGCTTTCTTT.